A selection of T cell receptor beta chains follows, all from one sample in a study of cytomegalovirus exposure and HLA in healthy donors. Only in-frame clones appear in the TCRdb table, and some are missing; sequencing was by immunoSEQ multiplex PCR. The repertoire table contains approximately 120,000 clones. The specimen was PBMCs. All receptors come from a woman aged 55-70 years in good health and CMV-seronegative. Both conserved end residues are part of each CDR3. Each record gives: J gene, V gene, D gene, CDR3 protein. D genes are given only for firm matches.

j_call: TRBJ2-7; v_call: TRBV27; d_call: .; cdr3_aa: CASGVVAGPYEQYF
j_call: TRBJ2-5; v_call: TRBV18; d_call: .; cdr3_aa: CASSPRGRGSETQYF
j_call: TRBJ2-1; v_call: TRBV9; d_call: TRBD2; cdr3_aa: CASSVSAGRESEQFF
j_call: TRBJ1-5; v_call: TRBV6-5; d_call: .; cdr3_aa: CASSYTAGNQPQHF
j_call: TRBJ2-1; v_call: TRBV14; d_call: .; cdr3_aa: CASSTSIPGGVEQFF
j_call: TRBJ1-5; v_call: TRBV18; d_call: .; cdr3_aa: CASSPKEAQPQHF
j_call: TRBJ2-1; v_call: TRBV7-9; d_call: TRBD1; cdr3_aa: CASSEDRGQYNEQFF
j_call: .; v_call: TRBV7-8; d_call: TRBD1; cdr3_aa: CASSPHRGHSYEQYF
j_call: TRBJ1-4; v_call: TRBV2; d_call: .; cdr3_aa: CASKREWEKLFF
j_call: TRBJ1-3; v_call: TRBV7-8; d_call: TRBD1; cdr3_aa: CASSPTRISLDREGNTIYF
j_call: TRBJ2-1; v_call: TRBV28; d_call: TRBD1; cdr3_aa: CASHRGVSYNEQFF
j_call: TRBJ2-1; v_call: TRBV5-6; d_call: TRBD2; cdr3_aa: CASSYLSGGGYYNEQFF
j_call: TRBJ1-2; v_call: TRBV21-1; d_call: .; cdr3_aa: CASSSRDRGTYGYTF
j_call: TRBJ2-7; v_call: TRBV5-1; d_call: .; cdr3_aa: CASSSGLVNSYEQYF
j_call: TRBJ2-1; v_call: TRBV10-3; d_call: TRBD2; cdr3_aa: CAISESRGGRAFYNEQFF
j_call: TRBJ1-3; v_call: TRBV19; d_call: .; cdr3_aa: CASRAVSGNTIYF
j_call: TRBJ1-5; v_call: TRBV29-1; d_call: TRBD1; cdr3_aa: CSVGTGGNQPQHF
j_call: TRBJ1-1; v_call: TRBV5-4; d_call: .; cdr3_aa: CASSLSTVNTEAFF
j_call: TRBJ1-1; v_call: TRBV7-9; d_call: .; cdr3_aa: CASSLGDRSNTEAFF
j_call: TRBJ1-1; v_call: TRBV19; d_call: .; cdr3_aa: CASSIDRVEAFF
j_call: TRBJ1-5; v_call: TRBV6-5; d_call: .; cdr3_aa: CASSETTGTDQPQHF
j_call: .; v_call: TRBV7-3; d_call: TRBD2; cdr3_aa: CASSSGGGYEQYF
j_call: TRBJ2-5; v_call: TRBV5-6; d_call: TRBD2; cdr3_aa: CASSLASGGGGETQYF
j_call: TRBJ2-2; v_call: TRBV5-4; d_call: TRBD2; cdr3_aa: CASSRGAGGVYGELFF
j_call: TRBJ1-1; v_call: TRBV2; d_call: .; cdr3_aa: CASTGVGLRAFF
j_call: TRBJ1-1; v_call: TRBV7-9; d_call: TRBD1; cdr3_aa: CASSIRQGANEAFF
j_call: TRBJ2-1; v_call: TRBV27; d_call: .; cdr3_aa: CASSMDSEFYNEQFF
j_call: TRBJ1-1; v_call: TRBV7-2; d_call: .; cdr3_aa: CASSPKVNTEAFF
j_call: TRBJ2-5; v_call: TRBV19; d_call: .; cdr3_aa: CASSIVGSQETQYF
j_call: TRBJ2-1; v_call: TRBV10-1; d_call: TRBD1; cdr3_aa: CASSGAPGQGGNEQFF
j_call: TRBJ2-7; v_call: TRBV18; d_call: TRBD1; cdr3_aa: CASSPGTGAYEQYF
j_call: TRBJ2-7; v_call: TRBV12-5; d_call: .; cdr3_aa: CASGLAPTVLYEQYF
j_call: TRBJ1-2; v_call: TRBV7-9; d_call: TRBD1; cdr3_aa: CASSSRDRGYGYTF
j_call: TRBJ2-5; v_call: TRBV5-1; d_call: TRBD2; cdr3_aa: CATTSGRGQETQYF
j_call: TRBJ1-1; v_call: TRBV5-8; d_call: TRBD1; cdr3_aa: CASSFRDRLNTEAFF
j_call: TRBJ2-7; v_call: TRBV27; d_call: TRBD1; cdr3_aa: CASRPYLGTGVYEQYF
j_call: TRBJ1-2; v_call: TRBV5-1; d_call: TRBD1; cdr3_aa: CASSPGDRGNGYTF
j_call: TRBJ2-3; v_call: TRBV18; d_call: .; cdr3_aa: CASSTRTSTDTQYF
j_call: TRBJ1-1; v_call: TRBV5-1; d_call: TRBD1; cdr3_aa: CASGTGGTEAFF
j_call: TRBJ1-1; v_call: TRBV28; d_call: .; cdr3_aa: CASRLNILDRLDTEAFF
j_call: TRBJ2-2; v_call: TRBV7-9; d_call: .; cdr3_aa: CASSLVAGELRAGELFF
j_call: TRBJ1-1; v_call: TRBV5-1; d_call: .; cdr3_aa: CASSLDPGGVTEAFF
j_call: TRBJ2-7; v_call: TRBV12-2; d_call: .; cdr3_aa: CASRLPLTAGVGHYEQYF
j_call: TRBJ1-4; v_call: TRBV30; d_call: .; cdr3_aa: CATSRDNEKLFF
j_call: TRBJ2-7; v_call: TRBV2; d_call: TRBD2; cdr3_aa: CARERLAGSHEQYF